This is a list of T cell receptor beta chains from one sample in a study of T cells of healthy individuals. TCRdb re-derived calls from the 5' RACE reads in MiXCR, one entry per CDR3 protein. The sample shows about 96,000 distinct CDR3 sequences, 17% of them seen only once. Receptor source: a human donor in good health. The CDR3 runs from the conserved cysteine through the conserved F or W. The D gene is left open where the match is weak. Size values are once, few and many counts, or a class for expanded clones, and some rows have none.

DNA: TGTGCCAGCAGACCTGACAGCGGCTACACCTTC; CDR3: CASRPDSGYTF; J: TRBJ1-2; V: TRBV2; D: -; size: -
DNA: TGCAGTGCTAGATCCGTGTCGACCTTCCAAGAGACCCAGTACTTC; CDR3: CSARSVSTFQETQYF; J: TRBJ2-5; V: TRBV20-1; D: -; size: many
DNA: TGCAGTGCTAGAATCCGGGACAGAAATCAGCCCCAGCATTTT; CDR3: CSARIRDRNQPQHF; J: TRBJ1-5; V: TRBV20-1; D: TRBD1; size: -
DNA: TGCAGTGCCCCGCTATTCGCGGGAGCCACCTACAATGAGCAGTTCTTC; CDR3: CSAPLFAGATYNEQFF; J: TRBJ2-1; V: TRBV20-1; D: TRBD2; size: -
DNA: TGTGCCACCAGCAGAGATCGTAGCAGCAATCAGCCCCAGCATTTT; CDR3: CATSRDRSSNQPQHF; J: TRBJ1-5; V: TRBV15; D: -; size: many
DNA: TGTGCCAGTAGTTTCGCCCGACAGGGTGAAGAGACCCAGTACTTC; CDR3: CASSFARQGEETQYF; J: TRBJ2-5; V: TRBV19; D: TRBD1; size: many
DNA: TGCAGTGCTAGTGCCGGGACAGGGGACGAAAAACTGTTTTTT; CDR3: CSASAGTGDEKLFF; J: TRBJ1-4; V: TRBV20-1; D: TRBD1; size: many
DNA: TGTGCCAGCTCACCCGACGGGAGTGAGCAGTTCTTC; CDR3: CASSPDGSEQFF; J: TRBJ2-1; V: TRBV18; D: -; size: -
DNA: TGTGCCACCAGCAGAGATGGAGAGGGTGGATCAGATACGCAGTATTTT; CDR3: CATSRDGEGGSDTQYF; J: TRBJ2-3; V: TRBV15; D: -; size: few
DNA: TGCAGCGTAAGACAGGCGTTAGCCAAAAACATTCAGTACTTC; CDR3: CSVRQALAKNIQYF; J: TRBJ2-4; V: TRBV29-1; D: -; size: -
DNA: TGTGCCAGCAGCGTAGGGGGGGTGAACACCGGGGAGCTGTTTTTT; CDR3: CASSVGGVNTGELFF; J: TRBJ2-2; V: TRBV9; D: -; size: -
DNA: TGCAGTGCTAGTTTGAACACTGAAGCTTTCTTT; CDR3: CSASLNTEAFF; J: TRBJ1-1; V: TRBV20-1; D: -; size: many
DNA: TGTGCCAGCAGCAGGACAGGGGGAACATATGGCTACACCTTC; CDR3: CASSRTGGTYGYTF; J: TRBJ1-2; V: TRBV12-3/TRBV12-4; D: TRBD1; size: -
DNA: TGTGCCACCAGTGATTCTGTGGGAAATGAGGGCGGGGAGCTGTTTTTT; CDR3: CATSDSVGNEGGELFF; J: TRBJ2-2; V: TRBV24-1; D: -; size: few
DNA: TGTGCCAGCAGTGACAGGGCACAAGAGACCCAGTACTTC; CDR3: CASSDRAQETQYF; J: TRBJ2-5; V: TRBV28; D: TRBD1; size: many
DNA: TGTGCCAGTTGTAAGGAGGGGGGGGGAGAGACCCAGTACTTC; CDR3: CASCKEGGGETQYF; J: TRBJ2-5; V: TRBV28; D: -; size: few
DNA: TGCAGCGTTGAAGCCCGACTAGCGGGGAGGGGAAGCTCCTACAATGAGCAGTTCTTC; CDR3: CSVEARLAGRGSSYNEQFF; J: TRBJ2-1; V: TRBV29-1; D: TRBD2; size: many
DNA: TGCGCCAGCAGCCAAGGGTGGGGCGGGAACACTGAAGCTTTCTTT; CDR3: CASSQGWGGNTEAFF; J: TRBJ1-1; V: TRBV4-1; D: -; size: few
DNA: TGTGCCAGCCATACCCACCTCAGAGCTAACTATGGCTACACCTTC; CDR3: CASHTHLRANYGYTF; J: TRBJ1-2; V: TRBV2; D: -; size: many
DNA: TGCAGTGCGCCGACAGGGGCCGCCGTCAGGGGGACCCAGTACTTC; CDR3: CSAPTGAAVRGTQYF; J: TRBJ2-5; V: TRBV20-1; D: TRBD1; size: -
DNA: TGTGCCAGCAGCTTGCGGGGGTCTGAGTACAATGAGCAGTTCTTC; CDR3: CASSLRGSEYNEQFF; J: TRBJ2-1; V: TRBV7-3; D: TRBD2; size: few
DNA: TGCAGTGCTAGAGAGGCCCAGGGGTACCCCCTAGCCAAAAACATTCAGTACTTC; CDR3: CSAREAQGYPLAKNIQYF; J: TRBJ2-4; V: TRBV20-1; D: -; size: -
DNA: TGTGCCAGCAATATGGACAGGGCGACCAATTCACCCCTCCACTTT; CDR3: CASNMDRATNSPLHF; J: TRBJ1-6; V: TRBV6-1; D: TRBD1; size: few
DNA: TGTGCCAGCAGTGAGGGACGGGCTAGCACAGATACGCAGTATTTT; CDR3: CASSEGRASTDTQYF; J: TRBJ2-3; V: TRBV6-4; D: -; size: -
DNA: TGTGCCAGCAGCTTAGGACCCGACAGGGGGAGTGGCACTGAAGCTTTCTTT; CDR3: CASSLGPDRGSGTEAFF; J: TRBJ1-1; V: TRBV7-2; D: TRBD1; size: -
DNA: TGCAGCGGGAGGACAGGCGCCTACGAGCAGTACTTC; CDR3: CSGRTGAYEQYF; J: TRBJ2-7; V: TRBV29-1; D: TRBD1; size: -
DNA: TGCGCCAGCAGCCAAGTAGCGGGGGGGCCACACAATGAGCAGTTCTTC; CDR3: CASSQVAGGPHNEQFF; J: TRBJ2-1; V: TRBV4-1; D: TRBD2; size: -
DNA: TGCGCCAGCAGCTTGGAACTGACAGGGTCAGATACGCAGTATTTT; CDR3: CASSLELTGSDTQYF; J: TRBJ2-3; V: TRBV5-1; D: TRBD1; size: once
DNA: TGCAGTGCTAGAGATCATGGCGGGAGGGCGAATGAGCAGTTCTTC; CDR3: CSARDHGGRANEQFF; J: TRBJ2-1; V: TRBV20-1; D: TRBD2; size: many
DNA: TGCAGTGCTATTGCGGGAGCCTACAATGAGCAGTTCTTC; CDR3: CSAIAGAYNEQFF; J: TRBJ2-1; V: TRBV20-1; D: TRBD2; size: few
DNA: TGTGCCAGCAGCGGCCGACAGGGTGACGGTGAAAAACTGTTTTTT; CDR3: CASSGRQGDGEKLFF; J: TRBJ1-4; V: TRBV7-9; D: TRBD1; size: -
DNA: TGCAGTGCCCGACTGACAGGGGCAAGAGGGGCCAACGTCCTGACTTTC; CDR3: CSARLTGARGANVLTF; J: TRBJ2-6; V: TRBV20-1; D: TRBD1; size: few
DNA: TGTGCCAGCAGCCACCGAGGCAATGAGCAGTTCTTC; CDR3: CASSHRGNEQFF; J: TRBJ2-1; V: TRBV12-3/TRBV12-4; D: -; size: many
DNA: TGTGCCAGCAGTGGGAAGCGGGAGACTTACGAGCAGTACTTC; CDR3: CASSGKRETYEQYF; J: TRBJ2-7; V: TRBV25-1; D: TRBD2; size: many
DNA: TGTGCCAGCAGCTTGAGGGGGGGCGCAGATACGCAGTATTTT; CDR3: CASSLRGGADTQYF; J: TRBJ2-3; V: TRBV5-5; D: -; size: few
DNA: TGTGCCAGCAGCCAGAGCACCGGGCCGGAAGGGTACGAGCAGTACTTC; CDR3: CASSQSTGPEGYEQYF; J: TRBJ2-7; V: TRBV4-2; D: -; size: few
DNA: TGTGCCAGCGAACAGGGCAAAACTGGGGCCAACGTCCTGACTTTC; CDR3: CASEQGKTGANVLTF; J: TRBJ2-6; V: TRBV6-1; D: -; size: -
DNA: TGCGCCAGCAGCCTATGGACCTCCTCGAACACCGGGGAGCTGTTTTTT; CDR3: CASSLWTSSNTGELFF; J: TRBJ2-2; V: TRBV5-1; D: -; size: -
DNA: TGTGCCAGCAGTTTAGGGGGGGACCAGAGGCTGCATTTT; CDR3: CASSLGGDQRLHF; J: TRBJ1-5; V: TRBV12-3/TRBV12-4; D: -; size: few
DNA: TGTGCCAGCAGTGGACTAGCGGGGGGGAATGAGCAGTTCTTC; CDR3: CASSGLAGGNEQFF; J: TRBJ2-1; V: TRBV6-4; D: TRBD2; size: many
DNA: TGTGCCAGCAGCGTAGAGCCAGGGGGCTGGGATGAGCAGTTCTTC; CDR3: CASSVEPGGWDEQFF; J: TRBJ2-1; V: TRBV9; D: TRBD1; size: many